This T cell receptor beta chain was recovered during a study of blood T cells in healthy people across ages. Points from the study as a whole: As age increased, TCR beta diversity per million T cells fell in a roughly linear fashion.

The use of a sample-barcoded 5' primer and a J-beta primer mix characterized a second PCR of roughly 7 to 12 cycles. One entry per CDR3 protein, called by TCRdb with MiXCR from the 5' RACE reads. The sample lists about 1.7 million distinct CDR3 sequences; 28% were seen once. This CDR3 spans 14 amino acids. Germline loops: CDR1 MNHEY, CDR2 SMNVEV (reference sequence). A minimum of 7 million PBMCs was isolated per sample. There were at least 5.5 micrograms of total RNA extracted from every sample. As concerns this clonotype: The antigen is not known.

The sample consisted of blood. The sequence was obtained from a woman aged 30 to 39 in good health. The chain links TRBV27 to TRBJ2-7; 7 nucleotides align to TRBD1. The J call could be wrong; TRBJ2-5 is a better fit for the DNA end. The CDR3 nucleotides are TGTGCCAGCAGTGTGACAGGGACGGCGGGGACCCAGTACTTC. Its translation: CASSVTGTAGTQYF.